This T cell receptor (beta chain) was sequenced for a study of beta chain features in type 1 diabetes. With 4 bases clipped from V and 7 bases from J, the junction kept 6 bases outside the gene matches. The germline V gene has CDR1 MGHRA and CDR2 YSYEKL. This CDR3 contains 17 residues. Expressed TCRB transcripts got sequenced, as all isolated RNA was reverse transcribed. Sequencing was performed with immunoSEQ multiplex PCR; in TCRdb, only in-frame clones are kept and a portion is missing. This table has about 620,000 clones, 15% to 17% appearing once. The chain joins TRBV4-1 to TRBJ2-2, with 16 nucleotides matching TRBD2. Material for sequencing was naive CD4+ T cells from blood. This TCR derives from a man aged 18 to 35 in good health. The CDR3 DNA is TGCGCCAGCAGCCTGGGACTAGCGGGAGGGCCTGGCGGGGAGCTGTTTTTT. It codes for CASSLGLAGGPGGELFF.